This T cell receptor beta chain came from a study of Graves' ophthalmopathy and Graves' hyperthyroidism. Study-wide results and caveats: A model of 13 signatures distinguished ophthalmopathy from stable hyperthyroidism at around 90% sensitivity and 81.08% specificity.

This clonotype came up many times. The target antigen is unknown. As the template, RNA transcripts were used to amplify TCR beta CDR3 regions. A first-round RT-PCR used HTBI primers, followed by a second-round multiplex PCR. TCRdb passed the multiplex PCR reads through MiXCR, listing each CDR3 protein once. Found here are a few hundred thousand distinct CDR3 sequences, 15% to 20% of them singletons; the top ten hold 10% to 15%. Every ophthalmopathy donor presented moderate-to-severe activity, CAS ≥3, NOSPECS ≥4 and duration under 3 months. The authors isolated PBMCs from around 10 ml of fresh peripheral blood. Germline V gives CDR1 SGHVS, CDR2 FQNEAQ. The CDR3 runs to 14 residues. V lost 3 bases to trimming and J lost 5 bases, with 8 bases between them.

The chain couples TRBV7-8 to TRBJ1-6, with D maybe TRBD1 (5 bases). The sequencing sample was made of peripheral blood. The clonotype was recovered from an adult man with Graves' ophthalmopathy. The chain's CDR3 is CASSFLGDNSPLHF. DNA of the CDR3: TGTGCCAGCAGCTTTTTGGGGGATAATTCACCCCTCCACTTT.